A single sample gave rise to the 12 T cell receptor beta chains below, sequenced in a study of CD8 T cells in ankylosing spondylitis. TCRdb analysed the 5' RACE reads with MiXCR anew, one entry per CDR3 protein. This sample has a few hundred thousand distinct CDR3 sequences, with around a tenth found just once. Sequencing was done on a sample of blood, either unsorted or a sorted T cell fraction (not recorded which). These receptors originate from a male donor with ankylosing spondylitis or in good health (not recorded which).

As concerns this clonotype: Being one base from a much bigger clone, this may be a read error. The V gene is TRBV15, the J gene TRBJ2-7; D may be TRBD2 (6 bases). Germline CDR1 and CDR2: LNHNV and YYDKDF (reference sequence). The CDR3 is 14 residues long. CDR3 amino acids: CAISSRDSSYEQYF. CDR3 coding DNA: TGTGCCATCAGCAGTCGGGACTCTAGCTACGAGCAGTACTTC.

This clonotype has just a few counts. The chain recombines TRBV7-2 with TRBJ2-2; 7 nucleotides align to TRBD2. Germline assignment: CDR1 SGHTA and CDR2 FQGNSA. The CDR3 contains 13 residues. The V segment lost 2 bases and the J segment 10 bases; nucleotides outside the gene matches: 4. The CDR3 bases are TGTGCCAGCAGCTTATCGGGGGGTCAGGAGCTGTTTTTT. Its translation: CASSLSGGQELFF.

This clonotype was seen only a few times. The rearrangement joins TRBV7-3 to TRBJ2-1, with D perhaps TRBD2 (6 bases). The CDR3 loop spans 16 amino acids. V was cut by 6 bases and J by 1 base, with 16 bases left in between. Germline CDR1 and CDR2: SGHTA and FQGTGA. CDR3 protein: CASSLGGGMSYNEQFF. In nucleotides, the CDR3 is TGTGCCAGCAGTCTCGGCGGCGGGATGTCCTACAATGAGCAGTTCTTC.

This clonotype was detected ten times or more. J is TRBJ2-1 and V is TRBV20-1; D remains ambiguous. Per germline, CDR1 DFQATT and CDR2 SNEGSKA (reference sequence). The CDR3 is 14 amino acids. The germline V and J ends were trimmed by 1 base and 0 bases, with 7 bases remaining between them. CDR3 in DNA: TGCAGTGCTAGAGCGGTCAACTCCTACAATGAGCAGTTCTTC. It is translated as CSARAVNSYNEQFF.

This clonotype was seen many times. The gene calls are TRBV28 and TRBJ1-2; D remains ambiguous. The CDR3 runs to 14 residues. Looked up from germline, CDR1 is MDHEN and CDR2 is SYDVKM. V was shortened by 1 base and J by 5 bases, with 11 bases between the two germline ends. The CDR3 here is CASSLSGGVYGYTF. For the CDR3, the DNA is TGTGCCAGCAGTTTATCGGGAGGAGTTTATGGCTACACCTTC.

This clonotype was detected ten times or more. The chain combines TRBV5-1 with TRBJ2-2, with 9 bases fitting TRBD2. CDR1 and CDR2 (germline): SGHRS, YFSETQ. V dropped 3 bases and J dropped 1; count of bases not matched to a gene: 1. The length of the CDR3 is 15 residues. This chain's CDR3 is CASSSTSGNTGELFF. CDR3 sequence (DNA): TGCGCCAGCAGCTCGACTAGCGGGAACACCGGGGAGCTGTTTTTT.

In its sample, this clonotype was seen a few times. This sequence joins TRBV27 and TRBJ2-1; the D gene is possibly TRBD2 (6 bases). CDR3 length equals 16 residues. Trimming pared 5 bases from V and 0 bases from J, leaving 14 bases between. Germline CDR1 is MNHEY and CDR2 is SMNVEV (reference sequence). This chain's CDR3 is CASSGGAGSSYNEQFF. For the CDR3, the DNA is TGTGCCAGCAGTGGCGGGGCGGGATCCTCCTACAATGAGCAGTTCTTC.

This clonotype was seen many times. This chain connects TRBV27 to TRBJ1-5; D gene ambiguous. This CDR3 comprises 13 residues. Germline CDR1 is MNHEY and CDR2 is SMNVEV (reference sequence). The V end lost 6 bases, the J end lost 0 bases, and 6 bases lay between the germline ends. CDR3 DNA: TGTGCCAGCAGGAAAAATAGCAATCAGCCCCAGCATTTT. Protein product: CASRKNSNQPQHF.

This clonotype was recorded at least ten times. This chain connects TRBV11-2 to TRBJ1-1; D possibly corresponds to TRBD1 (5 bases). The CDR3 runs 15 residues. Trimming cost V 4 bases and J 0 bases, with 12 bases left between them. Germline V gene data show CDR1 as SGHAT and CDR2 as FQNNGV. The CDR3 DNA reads TGTGCCAGCAGCTCCCAGACAGTTTTGAACACTGAAGCTTTCTTT. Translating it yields CASSSQTVLNTEAFF.

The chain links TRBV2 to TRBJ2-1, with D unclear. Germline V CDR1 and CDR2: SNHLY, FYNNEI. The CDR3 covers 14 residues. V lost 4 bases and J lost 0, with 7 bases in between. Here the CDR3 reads CASSGKTSYNEQFF. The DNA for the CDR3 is TGTGCCAGCAGTGGCAAGACCTCCTACAATGAGCAGTTCTTC.

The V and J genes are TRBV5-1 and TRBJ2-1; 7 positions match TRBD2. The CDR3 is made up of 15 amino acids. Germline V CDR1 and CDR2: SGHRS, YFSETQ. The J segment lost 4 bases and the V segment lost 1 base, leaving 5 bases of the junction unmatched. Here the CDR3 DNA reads TGCGCCAGCAGCTTGAGCGGGGAGCCGTACAATGAGCAGTTCTTC. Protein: CASSLSGEPYNEQFF.

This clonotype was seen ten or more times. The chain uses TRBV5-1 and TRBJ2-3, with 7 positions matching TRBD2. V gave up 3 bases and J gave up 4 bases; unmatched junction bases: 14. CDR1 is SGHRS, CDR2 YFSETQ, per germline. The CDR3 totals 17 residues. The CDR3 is CASSSINSGLSSDTQYF. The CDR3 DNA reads TGCGCCAGCAGCTCAATAAATAGCGGGTTAAGTTCAGATACGCAGTATTTT. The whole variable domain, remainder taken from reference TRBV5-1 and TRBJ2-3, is KAGVTQTPRYLIKTRGQQVTLSCSPISGHRSVSWYQQTPGQGLQFLFEYFSETQRNKGNFPGRFSGRQFSNSRSEMNVSTLELGDSALYLCASSSINSGLSSDTQYFGPGTRLTVL.